The 27 T cell receptor beta chains given below trace back to one sample, sequenced in a study of blood T cell repertoires in COVID-19. This table comes from immunoSEQ multiplex PCR, and its TCRdb copy is limited to in-frame clones, with some not included. The sample lists about 61,000 clones, roughly 86% occurring once. What was sequenced was peripheral blood. The receptors come from a man aged 55-75 years with acute or convalescent COVID-19.

The CDR3: CASSFYGGSPLHF. The CDR3 DNA sequence: TGTGCCAGCAGTTTTTACGGGGGTTCACCCCTCCACTTT. The rearrangement links TRBV12-3 or TRBV12-4 to TRBJ1-6; TRBD1 might be the D (5 bases). V was cut by 3 bases and J by 9 bases, with 9 bases left in between. The CDR3 is 13 amino acids.

This rearrangement joins TRBV14 to TRBJ2-5; D ambiguous. V gave up 1 base and J gave up 1 base, with 10 bases separating them. Germline CDR1 is SGHDN and CDR2 is FVKESK. The CDR3 spans 15 residues. CDR3 bases: TGTGCCAGCAGCCAAGGACTCGGCAGCCAAGAGACCCAGTACTTC. Translating gives CASSQGLGSQETQYF.

The rearrangement uses TRBV19 and TRBJ2-1; the match to TRBD2 covers 15 bases. CDR1 LNHDA and CDR2 SQIVND come from the germline V gene (reference sequence). CDR3 size: 20 residues. The junction had 7 bases not matched to a gene; V was cut back by 1 base and J by 0 bases. The CDR3 DNA reads TGTGCCAGTAGTATAGTCATGGGGACTAGCGGGGGGAGCTCCTACAATGAGCAGTTCTTC. Its translation: CASSIVMGTSGGSSYNEQFF.

The genes are TRBV19 and TRBJ1-2; D possibly corresponds to TRBD1 (5 bases). V was shortened by 9 bases and J by 5 bases, with 25 bases between the two germline ends. The CDR3 runs to 16 residues. The germline V gene encodes CDR1 LNHDA and CDR2 SQIVND (reference sequence). Here the CDR3 DNA reads TGTGCCAGGGGAAAAGGGGCCCGCTTGAAGGGGTATGGCTACACCTTC. It encodes CARGKGARLKGYGYTF.

This clone turned up a few times. The chain carries TRBV2 and TRBJ1-2, with TRBD1 as a possible D gene (6 bases). V was clipped by 7 bases and J by 7 bases, with 19 bases between them. The CDR3 sequence is 14 residues long. Looked up from germline, CDR1 is SNHLY and CDR2 is FYNNEI. The CDR3 region has the DNA TGTGCCAGCACCGACACCTTAGACAGGCCTGGCTACACCTTC. Residues: CASTDTLDRPGYTF. Based on the CDR3 plus reference TRBV2 and TRBJ1-2, the full variable domain is EPEVTQTPSHQVTQMGQEVILRCVPISNHLYFYWYRQILGQKVEFLVSFYNNEISEKSEIFDDQFSVERPDGSNFTLKIRSTKLEDSAMYFCASTDTLDRPGYTFGSGTRLTVV.

This chain links TRBV7-2 with TRBJ1-4; D possibly corresponds to TRBD1 (5 bases). The CDR3 runs to 15 residues. Germline loops: CDR1 SGHTA, CDR2 FQGNSA. Trimming stripped 2 bases from V and 1 base from J, with 8 bases between. The CDR3 DNA is TGTGCCAGCAGCTTAAGGAGGGGAACTAATGAAAAACTGTTTTTT. Amino acids: CASSLRRGTNEKLFF.

This chain uses TRBV19 with TRBJ2-7, with 8 bases that match TRBD1. Unmatched junction bases numbered 14, after V lost 10 bases and J lost 6 bases. Per the germline V gene, CDR1 is LNHDA and CDR2 is SQIVND (reference sequence). The CDR3 loop spans 14 amino acids. The CDR3: CATSSGQAPSEQYF. CDR3 sequence (DNA): TGTGCCACCTCCTCGGGACAGGCACCCAGCGAGCAGTACTTC.

The CDR3 protein is CASSSTGTPHEQYF. CDR3 DNA: TGCGCCAGCAGCTCAACCGGGACTCCACACGAGCAGTACTTC. V and J are TRBV5-1 and TRBJ2-7; D perhaps matches TRBD2 (6 bases). The CDR3 runs 14 residues. The germline V gene encodes CDR1 SGHRS and CDR2 YFSETQ. V was pared by 3 bases and J by 5 bases, with 15 bases between.

The chain couples TRBV30 to TRBJ1-4, with D uncertain. CDR1 and CDR2 (germline): GTSNPN, SVGIG (reference sequence). The CDR3 totals 15 residues. The V gene lost 2 bases and the J gene lost 4 bases, with 14 bases spanning the gap. As DNA, the CDR3 is TGTGCCTGGAGTTTCTCCCACCGGGGTAATGAAAAACTGTTTTTT. Translated, it gives CAWSFSHRGNEKLFF.

The chain carries TRBV7-2 and TRBJ1-2; D may be TRBD1 (6 bases). V was shortened by 4 bases and J by 1 base, with 13 bases between the two germline ends. The CDR3 has 15 residues. CDR1 and CDR2 (germline): SGHTA, FQGNSA. CDR3: CASSSGTTGNYGYTF. CDR3 in DNA: TGTGCCAGCAGCTCCGGGACAACCGGTAACTATGGCTACACCTTC.

The chain combines TRBV19 with TRBJ2-7; possibly TRBD1 for D (6 bases). This CDR3 is 14 amino acids long. V gave up 4 bases and J gave up 3 bases, with 13 bases separating them. CDR1 and CDR2 (germline): LNHDA, SQIVND (reference sequence). CDR3 nucleotides: TGTGCCAGTAGTAAGAAACAGGGCTTCTACGAGCAGTACTTC. Protein: CASSKKQGFYEQYF. The variable domain in full, with the rest retrieved from reference TRBV19 and TRBJ2-7, is DGGITQSPKYLFRKEGQNVTLSCEQNLNHDAMYWYRQDPGQGLRLIYYSQIVNDFQKGDIAEGYSVSREKKESFPLTVTSAQKNPTAFYLCASSKKQGFYEQYFGPGTRLTVT.

The chain couples TRBV6-5 to TRBJ1-2, with 7 bases matching TRBD1. The CDR3 runs 12 residues. Germline V gene data show CDR1 as MNHEY and CDR2 as SVGAGI. J gave up 4 bases and V 7 bases, and 3 bases lay outside the gene matches. The CDR3 coding sequence is TGTGCCAGCATCGACAGGGCCTATGGCTACACCTTC. Residues: CASIDRAYGYTF.

This clone was seen just once. This rearrangement joins TRBV7-9 to TRBJ1-2; possible D gene TRBD1, 5 bases. In germline, CDR1 is SEHNR, CDR2 FQNEAQ (reference sequence). Trimming took 1 base from V and 6 from J, leaving 9 bases between them. The CDR3 is 13 amino acids. The CDR3 region has the DNA TGTGCCAGCAGCTTAGGCCAGGGCCATGGCTACACCTTC. It translates to CASSLGQGHGYTF. Together with reference TRBV7-9 and TRBJ1-2, the CDR3 gives the full variable domain: DTGVSQNPRHKITKRGQNVTFRCDPISEHNRLYWYRQTLGQGPEFLTYFQNEAQLEKSRLLSDRFSAERPKGSFSTLEIQRTEQGDSAMYLCASSLGQGHGYTFGSGTRLTVV.

A note on this clone: At one end the junction does not follow the germline gene, possibly because of a read error. The CDR3 spells CASSLQTDGTYYAQYF. CDR3 DNA: TGTGCCAGCAGCTTGCAGACAGACGGGACTTATTACGCGCAGTACTTC. The chain carries TRBV11-2 and TRBJ2-7, with D maybe TRBD2 (6 bases). The V gene's germline CDR1 is SGHAT and CDR2 FQNNGV. This CDR3 spans 16 amino acids.

The CDR3 protein is CAISETGQPDTEAFF. The CDR3 DNA follows: TGTGCCATCAGTGAGACGGGACAGCCAGACACTGAAGCTTTCTTT. The J gene is TRBJ1-1, the V gene TRBV10-3, with 7 bases aligning to TRBD1. CDR3 length: 15 residues. With V trimmed by 2 bases and J by 3 bases, 6 bases remained unmatched. CDR1 ENHRY and CDR2 SYGVKD come from the germline V gene.

This sequence joins TRBV7-8 and TRBJ1-5, with 7 bases fitting TRBD1. The V gene's germline CDR1 is SGHVS and CDR2 FQNEAQ. V shed 6 bases, J shed 5 bases, and the junction held 7 bases outside the gene matches. CDR3 length: 14 residues. The DNA for the CDR3 is TGTGCCAGCAGGCAGGGGACAGCCGATCAGCCCCAGCATTTT. Its protein is CASRQGTADQPQHF. Complete variable domain (other parts from reference TRBV7-8 and TRBJ1-5): GAGVSQSPRYKVAKRGQDVALRCDPISGHVSLFWYQQALGQGPEFLTYFQNEAQLDKSGLPSDRFFAERPEGSVSTLKIQRTQQEDSAVYLCASRQGTADQPQHFGDGTRLSIL.

This sequence joins TRBV4-3 and TRBJ1-2, with D unresolved. The CDR3 sequence is 15 residues long. V lost 1 base and J lost 8, with 17 bases in between. The germline CDR1 and CDR2 sequences are LGHNA and YSLEER. CDR3 region: CASSQGEGGMRGYTF. CDR3 DNA: TGCGCCAGCAGCCAAGGTGAGGGCGGGATGAGAGGCTACACCTTC.

J is TRBJ1-1 and V is TRBV11-2, with D maybe TRBD1 (6 bases). The length of the CDR3 is 14 residues. Trimming removed 1 base at V and 5 bases at J, with 11 bases between. Germline values: CDR1 SGHAT, CDR2 FQNNGV. DNA for the CDR3: TGTGCCAGCAGCTTAGCCCAGGGGCGGACTGAAGCTTTCTTT. It specifies CASSLAQGRTEAFF.

This clone has more than one count but fewer than ten. This chain links TRBV19 with TRBJ2-7; 8 nucleotides line up with TRBD1. The germline gives CDR1 LNHDA, CDR2 SQIVND (reference sequence). J lost 2 bases, V lost 5 bases, and 11 bases had no gene match. This CDR3 has 16 amino acids. CDR3 in amino acids: CASSGADRGFPYEQYF. The CDR3 coding sequence is TGTGCCAGTAGTGGGGCCGACAGGGGATTTCCCTACGAGCAGTACTTC.

The chain employs TRBV7-9 and TRBJ2-7, with D maybe TRBD1 (6 bases). V lost 6 bases, J lost 2 bases, and 11 bases lay in between. This CDR3 spans 13 amino acids. Germline CDR1 is SEHNR and CDR2 is FQNEAQ (reference sequence). This CDR3 reads CASRPGAAYEQYF. The CDR3 DNA sequence: TGTGCCAGCAGACCAGGGGCCGCCTACGAGCAGTACTTC.

The chain joins TRBV19 to TRBJ2-3, with TRBD2 matching 13 bases. The junction had 7 bases not matched to a gene; V was cut back by 3 bases and J by 4 bases. Germline V gene lookup returns CDR1 LNHDA and CDR2 SQIVND (reference sequence). CDR3 length: 17 amino acids. The CDR3 nucleotides are TGTGCCAGTAGTATTACTAGCGGGGGGGCCTACGCAGATACGCAGTATTTT. Its protein is CASSITSGGAYADTQYF. The entire variable domain, with the rest obtained from reference TRBV19 and TRBJ2-3, is as follows: DGGITQSPKYLFRKEGQNVTLSCEQNLNHDAMYWYRQDPGQGLRLIYYSQIVNDFQKGDIAEGYSVSREKKESFPLTVTSAQKNPTAFYLCASSITSGGAYADTQYFGPGTRLTVL.

The chain links TRBV3-1 (or the pseudogene TRBV3-2) to TRBJ1-1; tentatively, D is TRBD1 (5 bases). The CDR3 sequence is 14 residues long. Looked up from germline, CDR1 is LGHDT and CDR2 is YNNKEL (reference sequence). V lost 3 bases and J 1 base, leaving 9 bases between the germline ends. The CDR3: CASSQNDRNTEAFF. The DNA of the CDR3 is TGTGCCAGCAGCCAGAACGACAGGAACACTGAAGCTTTCTTT.

V and J are TRBV5-8 and TRBJ2-6; D possibly corresponds to TRBD2 (5 bases). There are 17 residues in the CDR3. Between the trimmed V and J ends, which lost 0 bases and 0 bases, there was a span of 10 bases. The germline gives CDR1 SGHTS, CDR2 YDEGEE. The CDR3 spells CASSLVYGISGANVLTF. The DNA of the CDR3 is TGTGCCAGCAGCTTGGTTTACGGGATCTCTGGGGCCAACGTCCTGACTTTC.

The genes are TRBV29-1 and TRBJ1-1; 9 nucleotides match TRBD1. This CDR3 has 15 residues. V lost 4 bases to trimming and J lost 5 bases; unmatched junction nucleotides: 11. CDR1 SQVTM and CDR2 ANQGSEA come from the germline V gene. The CDR3: CSVAPKQGASTEAFF. The CDR3 DNA reads as TGCAGCGTTGCTCCAAAACAGGGGGCCTCAACTGAAGCTTTCTTT.

The V call is TRBV29-1, the J call TRBJ2-2, with TRBD1 as a possible D gene (5 bases). The germline gives CDR1 SQVTM, CDR2 ANQGSEA. V dropped 4 bases and J dropped 3 bases, with 9 bases sitting between them. This CDR3 has 13 amino acids. DNA for the CDR3: TGCAGCGTTGGGTCAGGGCACACCGGGGAGCTGTTTTTT. It yields the protein CSVGSGHTGELFF.

V and J are TRBV6-5 and TRBJ2-5; 7 nucleotides line up with TRBD2. Trimming cost V 6 bases and J 2 bases; bases outside gene matches: 6. Germline V lookup: CDR1 MNHEY, CDR2 SVGAGI. The CDR3 loop spans 14 amino acids. This chain's CDR3 is CASRSGLNQETQYF. The CDR3 DNA is TGTGCCAGCAGATCGGGACTAAATCAAGAGACCCAGTACTTC.

V is TRBV14 and J is TRBJ2-7, with a tentative D call TRBD1 (7 bases). Between the trimmed V and J ends, which lost 4 bases and 6 bases, there was a span of 22 bases. This CDR3 region has 16 residues. CDR1 is SGHDN and CDR2 is FVKESK in the germline V gene. The CDR3 DNA reads TGTGCCAGCAGCCCCATACGAAGCGGGTACAGGGGCGAGCAGTACTTC. Protein sequence: CASSPIRSGYRGEQYF. The variable domain in full, with the rest retrieved from reference TRBV14 and TRBJ2-7, is EAGVTQFPSHSVIEKGQTVTLRCDPISGHDNLYWYRRVMGKEIKFLLHFVKESKQDESGMPNNRFLAERTGGTYSTLKVQPAELEDSGVYFCASSPIRSGYRGEQYFGPGTRLTVT.